The present entry profiles one TCR beta chain with its context. Its antigen specificity is not known. No quality values exist for individual bases; no much larger clone is one base distant. To sequence the TCRbeta CDR3 region, genomic DNA was isolated from the sorted cells. TCRbeta CDR3 regions were sequenced using the immunoSEQ Assay. In TCRdb, the immuneACCESS table is reduced to in-frame sequences with V and J assigned. These tables do not hold every clone; where another copy was compared, an unresolved V gene accounts for under half, and the others remain unexplained. In all, the sample holds about 27,000 clones, and roughly four fifths of those were seen once. About 20% of the sample rests with the top ten. These data belong to a study of OX40 agonist ivuxolimab in advanced cancers. Regarding the complete study: Ivuxolimab was a fully human IgG2 agonistic monoclonal antibody targeting the costimulatory receptor OX40 (CD134). Peripheral TCRbeta sequencing aimed to test whether ivuxolimab altered TCR sequence diversity and caused clonal T-cell expansion. Intravenous ivuxolimab was administered to patients every 2 weeks at six dose levels: 0.01, 0.1, 0.3, 1.5, 3 and 10 mg/kg. Of the 50 or so patients in dose escalation, about 20 had hepatocellular carcinoma, some 15 had melanoma, 9 had renal cell carcinoma and 9 had head and neck cancer. The paper reports the monotherapy dose-escalation portion (N of about 50 patients) of the phase I ivuxolimab trial. Prior anti-PD-1, anti-PD-L1 or anti-CTLA-4 therapy was permitted, and checkpoint inhibitors had been received by under 50% of dose-escalation patients. A male proportion of around 83% and a mean age of about 60 years, ranging from 23 to 79, were recorded for the dose-escalation cohort. Partial responses occurred in three dose-escalation patients, of whom one had hepatocellular carcinoma and two had cutaneous melanoma.

Its CDR3 holds 14 amino acids, cysteine through phenylalanine. Only CDR3 DNA remains: 42 bases, in frame from the first base. At the junction V is shortened by 4 bases and J by 5 bases; bases outside the gene matches: 7. CDR1 SGHDN and CDR2 FVKESK were looked up in the germline V gene. The trial excluded patients who had a history of autoimmune disease or who were on systemic immunosuppression. Peripheral blood for TCR sequencing was drawn from every dose cohort at baseline, at cycle 4 day 1 and at cycle 7 day 1. Samples came from an open-label, multicenter, first-in-human phase I dose-escalation trial of ivuxolimab. The trial enrolled adults with locally advanced or metastatic head and neck squamous cell, hepatocellular, melanoma or renal cell carcinoma. Before TCR sequencing, CD4+ T cells and CD8+ T cells from peripheral blood were sorted into separate populations. Study-level results and caveats: Antigen specificity was not determined for the clonally expanded peripheral T cells. In partial responders in the 0.1-3.0 mg/kg groups, normalized peripheral clonal expansion was found to be among the lowest, especially among CD8+ T cells. After ivuxolimab, CD8+ T cells had more expanded clones than CD4+ T cells on average. Low levels of normalized T-cell clonal expansion were also seen in some patients who did not respond. At doses of 0.1 to 3.0 mg/kg, clonal expansion of both CD4+ and CD8+ T cells in blood was seen between baseline and week 6.

This receptor was obtained from an adult with an advanced solid tumor such as melanoma, head and neck, liver or kidney cancer. The rearranged chain carries TRBV14 and TRBJ2-7, with TRBD1 matching 8 junction bases. Sequencing used CD4+ or CD8+ T cells sorted from blood, obtained in a trial of the OX40 agonist ivuxolimab. The DNA is as follows: TGTGCCAGCAGCCCGGACAGGGTGGGGCACGAGCAGTACTTC. Translated, it reads CASSPDRVGHEQYF.